The rows below give T cell receptor beta chains drawn from one sample of a study of CD8 T cells in Susac syndrome. TCRdb re-analysed the immunoSEQ multiplex PCR reads in MiXCR, keeping a single row per CDR3 protein. The sample yields approximately 90,000 distinct CDR3 sequences, 80% to 95% seen once. The sequenced sample consisted of CD8+ T cells from PBMCs. These receptors came from a human donor in good health. The CDR3 runs from the conserved cysteine through the conserved F or W. Fields, in order: V gene, clone size, J gene, D gene, CDR3 protein, CDR3 DNA. D genes are given only for firm matches. Rows may omit the clone size; those that give it use once, few, many or a size class.

>TRBV3-1|NA|TRBJ2-7|TRBD1
CASSPGQVGYEQYF
TGTGCCAGCAGCCCGGGACAGGTGGGCTACGAGCAGTACTTC
>TRBV7-3|NA|TRBJ1-2|TRBD1
CASSLNHGTAADYGYTF
TGTGCCAGCAGCTTAAACCACGGGACAGCCGCAGACTATGGCTACACCTTC
>TRBV20-1|NA|TRBJ2-7|TRBD1
CSALEEWTGRYEQYF
TGCAGTGCCTTAGAGGAGTGGACAGGGAGATACGAGCAGTACTTC
>TRBV14|NA|TRBJ2-7|NA
CASSRDGAEQYF
TGTGCCAGCAGCCGCGACGGGGCCGAGCAGTACTTC
>TRBV7-9|NA|TRBJ1-1|NA
CASSLGERGVTEAFF
TGTGCCAGCAGCTTGGGAGAGCGTGGGGTCACTGAAGCTTTCTTT
>TRBV7-3|NA|TRBJ2-6|NA
CASSLRGGPPSGANVLTF
TGTGCCAGCAGCTTAAGAGGCGGTCCCCCCTCTGGGGCCAACGTCCTGACTTTC
>TRBV6-5|NA|TRBJ2-5|TRBD1
CASTASGGSQETQYF
TGTGCCAGCACCGCGTCAGGGGGCTCGCAAGAGACCCAGTACTTC
>TRBV3-1|NA|TRBJ2-5|NA
CASVFTAGRTETQYF
TGTGCCAGTGTTTTTACTGCGGGACGGACAGAGACCCAGTACTTC
>TRBV7-9|NA|TRBJ2-1|NA
CASSDLRKSSYNEQFF
TGTGCCAGCAGCGATCTTCGGAAGTCCTCCTACAATGAGCAGTTCTTC
>TRBV6-6|NA|TRBJ2-2|NA
CASSPREAGELFF
TGTGCCAGCAGTCCTCGAGAGGCCGGGGAGCTGTTTTTT
>TRBV4-1|NA|TRBJ2-1|NA
CASSQVQASSSYNEQFF
TGCGCCAGCAGCCAGGTCCAGGCGTCCAGCTCCTACAATGAGCAGTTCTTC
>TRBV5-6|NA|TRBJ1-6|NA
CASSSSNNSPLHF
TGTGCCAGCAGCTCCTCCAACAATTCACCCCTCCACTTT
>TRBV7-9|NA|TRBJ2-5|NA
CASSLGILGETQYF
TGTGCCAGCAGCTTAGGAATCCTCGGGGAGACCCAGTACTTC
>TRBV5-4|NA|TRBJ2-7|NA
CASTNGPGAYEQYF
TGTGCCAGCACTAACGGCCCGGGGGCGTACGAGCAGTACTTC
>TRBV23-1|NA|TRBJ1-2|NA
CARRANSVHGYTF
TGCGCCAGACGTGCCAACAGCGTTCATGGCTACACCTTC
>TRBV18|NA|TRBJ2-1|NA
CASSLDRVYNEQFF
TGTGCCAGCTCACTGGACAGAGTTTACAATGAGCAGTTCTTC
>TRBV12-3/TRBV12-4|few|TRBJ1-1|NA
CASRIQGDTEAFF
TGTGCCAGCAGGATTCAGGGAGACACTGAAGCTTTCTTT
>TRBV2|NA|TRBJ2-7|TRBD1
CASSGRQGSSYEQYF
TGTGCCAGCAGTGGAAGACAGGGGAGCTCCTACGAGCAGTACTTC
>TRBV29-1|NA|TRBJ2-1|NA
CSFPRSTDEQFF
TGCAGCTTCCCGAGGTCTACGGATGAGCAGTTCTTC
>TRBV7-9|NA|TRBJ2-1|NA
CASSLIRRGLYNEQFF
TGTGCCAGCAGCTTAATTCGTAGGGGACTTTACAATGAGCAGTTCTTC
>TRBV20-1|NA|TRBJ2-7|TRBD1
CSASPPWTGAHEQYF
TGCAGTGCTAGTCCCCCTTGGACAGGGGCCCACGAGCAGTACTTC
>TRBV9|NA|TRBJ1-1|NA
CASSVADTEAFF
TGTGCCAGCAGCGTAGCGGACACTGAAGCTTTCTTT
>TRBV29-1|NA|TRBJ2-2|NA
CSVFIRDDQSPVGELFF
TGCAGTGTGTTCATTAGGGACGACCAATCCCCGGTCGGGGAGCTGTTTTTT
>TRBV13|few|TRBJ1-5|NA
CASSLGGSNQPQHF
TGTGCCAGCAGCTTGGGGGGTAGCAATCAGCCCCAGCATTTT
>TRBV20-1|NA|TRBJ2-7|NA
CSANGDRVYEQYF
TGCAGTGCTAATGGAGACAGAGTCTACGAGCAGTACTTC
>TRBV5-1|NA|TRBJ2-7|TRBD1
CASSTRDRSSYEQYF
TGCGCCAGCAGTACACGGGACAGGAGCTCCTACGAGCAGTACTTC
>TRBV4-1|NA|TRBJ1-1|NA
CASSQVEGSSAFF
TGCGCCAGCAGCCAAGTCGAGGGCTCCTCAGCTTTCTTT
>TRBV6-5|once|TRBJ2-5|TRBD1
CASSSGQGVSETQYF
TGTGCCAGCAGTTCCGGACAGGGGGTTTCGGAGACCCAGTACTTC
>TRBV20-1|NA|TRBJ2-7|TRBD2
CSASPSGDEQYF
TGCAGTGCTAGCCCTAGCGGGGACGAGCAGTACTTC
>TRBV6-5|NA|TRBJ2-7|TRBD2
CASSPTKAGTYEQYF
TGTGCCAGCAGCCCCACTAAAGCGGGGACCTACGAGCAGTACTTC